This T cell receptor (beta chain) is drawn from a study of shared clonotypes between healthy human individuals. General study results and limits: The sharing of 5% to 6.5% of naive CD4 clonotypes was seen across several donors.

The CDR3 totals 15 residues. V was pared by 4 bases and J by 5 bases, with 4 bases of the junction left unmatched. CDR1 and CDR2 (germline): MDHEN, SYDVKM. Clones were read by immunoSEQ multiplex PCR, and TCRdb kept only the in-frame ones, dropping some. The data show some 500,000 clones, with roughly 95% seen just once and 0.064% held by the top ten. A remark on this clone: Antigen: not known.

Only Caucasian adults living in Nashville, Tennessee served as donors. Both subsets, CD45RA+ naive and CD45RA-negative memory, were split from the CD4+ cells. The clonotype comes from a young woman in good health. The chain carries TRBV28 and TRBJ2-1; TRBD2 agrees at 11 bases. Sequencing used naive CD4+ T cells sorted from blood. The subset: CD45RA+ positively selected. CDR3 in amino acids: CASSSGLAGHNEQFF. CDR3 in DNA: TGTGCCAGCAGTTCCGGACTAGCGGGCCACAATGAGCAGTTCTTC.